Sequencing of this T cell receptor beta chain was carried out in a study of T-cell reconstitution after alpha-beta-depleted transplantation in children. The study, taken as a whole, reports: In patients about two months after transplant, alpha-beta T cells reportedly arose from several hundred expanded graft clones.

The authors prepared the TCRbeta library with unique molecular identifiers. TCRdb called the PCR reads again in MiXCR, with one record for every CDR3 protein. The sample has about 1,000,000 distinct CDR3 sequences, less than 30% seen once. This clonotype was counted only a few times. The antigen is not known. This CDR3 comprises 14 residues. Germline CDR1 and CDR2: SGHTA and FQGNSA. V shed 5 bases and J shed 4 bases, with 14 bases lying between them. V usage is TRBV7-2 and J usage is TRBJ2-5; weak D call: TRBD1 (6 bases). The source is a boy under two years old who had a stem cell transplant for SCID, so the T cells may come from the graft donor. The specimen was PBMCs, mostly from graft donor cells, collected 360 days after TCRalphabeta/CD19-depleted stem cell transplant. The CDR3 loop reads CASSQDRARETQYF. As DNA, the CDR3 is TGTGCCAGCAGCCAGGACAGAGCCAGAGAGACCCAGTACTTC.